Listed here are 5 T cell receptor beta chains from one sample, sequenced in a study of shared clonotypes between healthy human individuals. Clones were sequenced by immunoSEQ multiplex PCR, and TCRdb holds only the in-frame ones, with some missing. The profile covers about 670,000 clones, with about 78% appearing a single time and about 1.7% taken by the ten largest. The specimen was memory CD4+ T cells sorted from blood. Noted subset: CD45RA-negative fraction. The origin of the receptors is a woman aged 25 to 39 in good health.

This chain joins TRBV28 and TRBJ2-4; unclear D gene. The CDR3 sequence is 15 residues long. V dropped 3 bases and J dropped 5 bases, with 14 bases sitting between them. Germline CDR1 and CDR2: MDHEN and SYDVKM. In DNA form, the CDR3 reads TGTGCCAGCAGTTTCAGTCCTCCAAGGGAAAACATTCAGTACTTC. As protein: CASSFSPPRENIQYF.

The gene calls are TRBV6-1 and TRBJ1-3; 7 nucleotides match TRBD1. V shed 4 bases, J shed 2 bases, and the junction held 5 bases outside the gene matches. This CDR3 has 15 residues. Germline CDR1 is MNHNS and CDR2 is SASEGT. The CDR3 nucleotides read TGTGCCAGCAGTGGATTTACAGGGGCTGGAAACACCATATATTTT. Its protein product is CASSGFTGAGNTIYF.

The J gene is TRBJ2-1, the V gene TRBV13; TRBD2 matches 15 bases. The germline CDR1 and CDR2 sequences are PRHDT and FYEKMQ (reference sequence). This CDR3 comprises 16 residues. The trim removed 6 bases at V and 5 bases at J, leaving 5 bases unmatched. The CDR3 loop reads CASRPGLAGGHNEQFF. DNA for the CDR3: TGTGCCAGCAGACCTGGACTAGCGGGAGGGCACAATGAGCAGTTCTTC.

The V and J genes are TRBV6-6 and TRBJ1-4; D gene uncertain. Deletions cut 7 bases from V and 0 bases from J, with 6 bases between. Germline V lookup: CDR1 MNHNY, CDR2 SVGAGI (reference sequence). This CDR3 region has 13 residues. For the CDR3, the DNA is TGTGCCAGCACACGTGCAACTAATGAAAAACTGTTTTTT. It yields the protein CASTRATNEKLFF.

The table lists this clone with a few counts. The chain joins TRBV28 to TRBJ1-1; TRBD1 agrees at 7 bases. Germline CDR1 MDHEN, CDR2 SYDVKM. V gave up 10 bases and J gave up 1 base; unmatched junction bases: 6. This CDR3 spans 13 amino acids. The CDR3 nucleotides read TGTGCCACTTGGGACAGTTGGAACACTGAAGCTTTCTTT. This sequence encodes CATWDSWNTEAFF.